Listed below are T cell receptor beta chains from one sample, sequenced in a study of shared clonotypes between healthy human individuals. Generated by immunoSEQ multiplex PCR, the TCRdb table keeps only in-frame clones and is missing some. The table has approximately 2,000,000 clones, under 95% seen once. The sequencing sample was made of naive CD4+ T cells from PBMCs. The receptors derive from a man younger than 35 in good health. Some clones in this sample may be carry-over from other donors' samples. Both conserved end residues are part of each CDR3. D genes are given only for firm matches.

length	V	D	J	DNA	CDR3
19	TRBV7-9	TRBD1	TRBJ2-6	TGTGCCAGCAGCTCACCATCGGGACAGGGGGCGGTTGGGGCCAACGTCCTGACTTTC	CASSSPSGQGAVGANVLTF
14	TRBV7-9	TRBD2	TRBJ2-5	TGTGCCAGCAGTTGGGGGAGGGAAAGGGAGACCCAGTACTTC	CASSWGRERETQYF
16	TRBV14	TRBD2	TRBJ2-7	TGTGCCAGCAGCCAGGGGTTCCTAGCGGGAGACTACGAGCAGTACTTC	CASSQGFLAGDYEQYF
14	TRBV7-2	NA	TRBJ2-3	TGTGCCAGCAGCGAGGGACCGCCGGCTCCTACGCAGTATTTT	CASSEGPPAPTQYF
16	TRBV5-1	TRBD2	TRBJ2-7	TGCGCCAGCAGCTTACTAGCGGGAGGTAAATCCTACGAGCAGTACTTC	CASSLLAGGKSYEQYF
15	TRBV15	TRBD1	TRBJ1-2	TGTGCCACCAGCAGGGGACAGGACGCTAGGGGTGGCTACACCTTC	CATSRGQDARGGYTF
14	TRBV14	NA	TRBJ2-1	TGTGCCAGCAGCCACCGCCTCGGATACAATGAGCAGTTCTTC	CASSHRLGYNEQFF
11	TRBV6-1	TRBD1	TRBJ1-1	TGTGCCAGCATTGCGGACAGGGCAGCTTTCTTT	CASIADRAAFF
14	TRBV6-5	NA	TRBJ1-2	TGTGCCAGCACCCAATCCCGGGGATCCCATGGCTACACCTTC	CASTQSRGSHGYTF
11	TRBV7-9	NA	TRBJ1-3	TGTGCCAGCGGGGAGGGAAACACCATATATTTT	CASGEGNTIYF
18	TRBV5-1	TRBD2	TRBJ2-7	TGCGCCAGCAGCTCTAGGGGACTAGCGGGTACCTTTTCCTACGAGCAGTACTTC	CASSSRGLAGTFSYEQYF
13	TRBV2	NA	TRBJ1-1	TGTGCCAGCGACCGGGAGCGGGGAACTGAAGCTTTCTTT	CASDRERGTEAFF
15	TRBV30	TRBD2	TRBJ2-1	TGTGCCTGGAAACGAGGCGGGAGCCTCCACAATGAGCAGTTCTTC	CAWKRGGSLHNEQFF
15	TRBV15	NA	TRBJ1-5	TGTGCCACCAGCAGAGAAGTCCATAGCAATCAGCCCCAGCATTTT	CATSREVHSNQPQHF
14	TRBV27	NA	TRBJ2-1	TGTGCCAGCAGTTTAGAAGGGTTTCACAATGAGCAGTTCTTC	CASSLEGFHNEQFF